This record covers a single T cell receptor beta chain. What it binds is unknown. Time point meaning: week 11, during vaccination. Doses comprised 300 ug of mutant IDH1 20-mer peptide each, plus topical imiquimod. New astrocytomas of WHO grade 3 or 4 that were IDH1-mutant and ATRX-lost were found in the donors. The data are from a study of a mutant IDH1 vaccine in newly diagnosed glioma. Study overall: The study started vaccination 4-6 weeks after radiotherapy alone, or with temozolomide cycles. Receipt of radiotherapy, temozolomide, or both preceded the study, and most received both. The study's findings and limits: Top peripheral T cell clonotype shifts appeared unrelated to pseudoprogression.

Per germline, CDR1 MNHEY and CDR2 SVGAGI. This CDR3 contains 15 residues. V was clipped by 0 bases and J by 4 bases, with 12 bases between them. Here immunoSEQ multiplex PCR was the method, and the copy in TCRdb shows in-frame clones only, minus some. The data show tens of thousands of clones, approximately 84% seen once. This TCR was sampled from a woman aged 45-65 years with glioma. The sequencing used PBMCs, collected from a glioma patient whose treatment included an IDH1 peptide vaccine. V and J are TRBV6-5 and TRBJ1-2; D not certain. This CDR3 is CASSYSEKQIYGYTF. The CDR3 DNA is TGTGCCAGCAGTTACTCTGAGAAACAGATCTATGGCTACACCTTC.